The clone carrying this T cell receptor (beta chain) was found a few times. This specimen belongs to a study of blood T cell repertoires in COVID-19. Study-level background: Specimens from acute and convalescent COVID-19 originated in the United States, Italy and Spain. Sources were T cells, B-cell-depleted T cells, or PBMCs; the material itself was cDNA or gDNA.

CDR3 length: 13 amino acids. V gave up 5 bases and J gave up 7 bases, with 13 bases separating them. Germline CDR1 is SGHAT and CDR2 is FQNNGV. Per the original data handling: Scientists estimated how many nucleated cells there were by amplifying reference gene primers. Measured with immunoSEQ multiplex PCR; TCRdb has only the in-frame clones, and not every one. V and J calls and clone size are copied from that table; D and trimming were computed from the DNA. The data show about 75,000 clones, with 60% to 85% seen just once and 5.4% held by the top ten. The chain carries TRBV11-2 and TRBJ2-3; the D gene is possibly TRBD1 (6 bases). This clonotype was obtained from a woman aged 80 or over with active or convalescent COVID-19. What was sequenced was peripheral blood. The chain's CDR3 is CASSPWTDNTQYF. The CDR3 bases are TGTGCCAGCAGCCCATGGACAGATAATACGCAGTATTTT.